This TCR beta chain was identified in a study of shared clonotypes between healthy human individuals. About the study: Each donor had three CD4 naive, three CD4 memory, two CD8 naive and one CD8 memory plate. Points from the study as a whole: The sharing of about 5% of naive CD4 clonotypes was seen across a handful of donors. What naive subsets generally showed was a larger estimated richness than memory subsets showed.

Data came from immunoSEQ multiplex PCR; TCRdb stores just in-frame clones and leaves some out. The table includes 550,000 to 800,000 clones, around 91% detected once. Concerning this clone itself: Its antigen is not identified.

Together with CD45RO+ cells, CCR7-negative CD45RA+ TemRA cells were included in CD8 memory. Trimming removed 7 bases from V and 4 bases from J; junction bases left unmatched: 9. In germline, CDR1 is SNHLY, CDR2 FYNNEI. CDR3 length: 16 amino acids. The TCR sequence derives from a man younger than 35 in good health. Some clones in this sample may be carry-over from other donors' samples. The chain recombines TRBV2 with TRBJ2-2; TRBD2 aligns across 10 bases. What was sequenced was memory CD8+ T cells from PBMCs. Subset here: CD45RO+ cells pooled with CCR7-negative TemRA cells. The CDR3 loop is CASTPGRTSGTGELFF. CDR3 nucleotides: TGTGCCAGCACGCCTGGTAGGACTAGCGGCACCGGGGAGCTGTTTTTT.